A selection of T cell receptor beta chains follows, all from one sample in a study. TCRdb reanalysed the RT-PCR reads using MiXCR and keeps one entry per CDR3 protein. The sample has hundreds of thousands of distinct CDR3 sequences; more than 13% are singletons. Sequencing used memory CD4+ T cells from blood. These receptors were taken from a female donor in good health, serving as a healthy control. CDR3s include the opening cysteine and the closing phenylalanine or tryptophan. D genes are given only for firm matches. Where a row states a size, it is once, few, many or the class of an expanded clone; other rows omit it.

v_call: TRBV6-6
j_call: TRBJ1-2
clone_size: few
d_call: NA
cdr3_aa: CASSGDLGYTF
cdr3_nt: TGTGCCAGCTCAGGGGACTTGGGCTACACCTTC

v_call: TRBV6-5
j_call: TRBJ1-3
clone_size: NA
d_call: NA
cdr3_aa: CASRPHLASGNTIYF
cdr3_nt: TGTGCCAGCAGACCACATCTTGCCTCTGGAAACACCATATATTTT

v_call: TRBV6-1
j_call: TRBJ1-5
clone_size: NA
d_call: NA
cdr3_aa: CASSKGRRQPQHF
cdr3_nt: TGTGCCAGCAGCAAGGGCCGGCGACAGCCCCAGCATTTT

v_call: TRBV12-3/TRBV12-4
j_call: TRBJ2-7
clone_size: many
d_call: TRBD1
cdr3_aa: CASSLVGGTGFDEQYF
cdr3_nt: TGTGCCAGCAGTTTAGTAGGAGGGACAGGGTTCGACGAGCAGTACTTC

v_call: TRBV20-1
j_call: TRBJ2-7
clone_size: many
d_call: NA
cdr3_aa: CSASRYYEQYF
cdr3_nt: TGCAGTGCTAGTAGGTACTACGAGCAGTACTTC

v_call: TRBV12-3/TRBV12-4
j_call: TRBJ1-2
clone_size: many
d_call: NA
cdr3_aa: CASSASYGYTF
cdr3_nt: TGTGCCAGCAGTGCCAGCTATGGCTACACCTTC

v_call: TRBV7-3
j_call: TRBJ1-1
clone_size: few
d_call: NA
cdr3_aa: CASSQMMNTEAFF
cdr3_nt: TGTGCCAGCAGTCAGATGATGAACACTGAAGCTTTCTTT

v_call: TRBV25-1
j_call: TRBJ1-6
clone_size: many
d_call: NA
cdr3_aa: CASRQSNSPLHF
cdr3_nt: TGTGCCAGCCGACAGTCTAATTCACCCCTCCACTTT

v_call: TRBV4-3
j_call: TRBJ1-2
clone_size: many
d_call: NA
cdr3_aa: CASSQVSGLGGYTF
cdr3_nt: TGCGCCAGCAGCCAAGTTTCCGGGTTGGGAGGCTACACCTTC

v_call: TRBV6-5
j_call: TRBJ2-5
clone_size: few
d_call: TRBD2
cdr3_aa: CASSLPWGLAGGGTQYF
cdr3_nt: TGTGCCAGCAGTCTCCCGTGGGGACTAGCGGGAGGGGGGACCCAGTACTTC

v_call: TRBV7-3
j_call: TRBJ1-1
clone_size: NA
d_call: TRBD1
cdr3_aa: CASSPSSGAGGTEAFF
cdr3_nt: TGTGCCAGCAGCCCCTCCAGCGGGGCAGGGGGCACTGAAGCTTTCTTT